This paragraph covers one T cell receptor beta chain sequence. Here the CDR3 omits its conserved ending phenylalanine or tryptophan, so a read error is the likely source. The data are from a study of tumor-infiltrating lymphocytes in primary liver carcinoma. Whole-study context: Ranging in age from 30 to 69 years, the patients were men and women.

The researchers obtained blood RNA from unsorted whole blood and also extracted germline DNA. Constant-region priming of roughly 0.45 ug total RNA yielded TCR beta cDNA. What produced the TCR beta libraries was three nested multiplex PCR rounds using slightly modified ARM-PCR. The study ran its first two PCR rounds for approximately 11 cycles each, using TRBV1-TRBV30 forward primers and a C-beta reverse primer. TCRdb re-called the multiplex PCR reads with MiXCR, one entry per CDR3 protein. The repertoire holds about 180,000 distinct CDR3 sequences, with roughly three fifths as singletons. The germline gives CDR1 LGHNA, CDR2 YNFKEQ. This CDR3 has 16 amino acids. Trimming took 0 bases from V and 2 from J; bases not matched to a gene: 4.

This sequence joins TRBV4-2 and TRBJ2-4; TRBD2 matches 7 bases. Sequencing used peripheral blood. The TCR comes from a man aged 40-49 years with primary liver carcinoma and hepatitis B virus infection. The CDR3 DNA sequence: TGTGCCAGCAGCCAAGAGGGGGGACTAACCAAAAACATTCAGTACTTA. It is translated as CASSQEGGLTKNIQYL.